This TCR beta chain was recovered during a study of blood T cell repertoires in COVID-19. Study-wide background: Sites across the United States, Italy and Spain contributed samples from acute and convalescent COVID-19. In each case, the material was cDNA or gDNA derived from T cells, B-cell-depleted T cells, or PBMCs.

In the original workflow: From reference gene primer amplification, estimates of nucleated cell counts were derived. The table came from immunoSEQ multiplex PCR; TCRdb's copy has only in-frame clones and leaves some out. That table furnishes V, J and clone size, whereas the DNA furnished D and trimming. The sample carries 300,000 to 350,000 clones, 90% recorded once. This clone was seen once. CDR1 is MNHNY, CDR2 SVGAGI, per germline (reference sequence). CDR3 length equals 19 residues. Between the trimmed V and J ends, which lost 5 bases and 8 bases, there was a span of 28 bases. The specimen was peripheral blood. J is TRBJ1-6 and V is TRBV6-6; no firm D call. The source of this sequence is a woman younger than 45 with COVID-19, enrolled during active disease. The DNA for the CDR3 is TGTGCCAGCAGTCAGAATCCCTCCAGTATCGCCCTGGAGCATTCACCCCTCCACTTT. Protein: CASSQNPSSIALEHSPLHF.